This T cell receptor beta chain was identified during a study of blood T cell repertoires in COVID-19. Comments on this clone: The same CDR3 arises from other DNA sequences in this sample as well.

The CDR3 is 13 residues long. CDR1 is SGHRS, CDR2 YFSETQ, per germline. The germline V and J ends were trimmed by 4 bases and 1 base, with 8 bases remaining between them. Authors' processing steps: For nucleated cells, counts were estimated from reference gene primer amplification. The repertoire was sequenced with immunoSEQ multiplex PCR; TCRdb's copy has only in-frame clones and lacks some. V, J and clone size were drawn from that table, and D and trimming were deduced from the DNA. The sample consists of 90,000 to 120,000 clones, 80% to 85% of them appearing once. The specimen was peripheral blood. V is TRBV5-1 and J is TRBJ1-1; TRBD1 is a possible D gene (6 bases). The TCR originated in a man between 65 and 85 years old with acute or convalescent COVID-19. The CDR3: CASSLQGNTEAFF. The CDR3 DNA is TGCGCCAGCAGCCTACAGGGGAACACTGAAGCTTTCTTT.